This is a list of T cell receptor beta chains from one sample in a study of shared clonotypes between healthy human individuals. Some clones are missing from TCRdb's copy, which holds only in-frame ones; the method was immunoSEQ multiplex PCR. The data contain 2 million to 3 million clones, around 94% of them singletons. Sequenced input: naive CD4+ T cells sorted from blood. Receptors were obtained from a man aged 18 to 30 in good health. Both conserved end residues are part of each CDR3. The D gene is left open where the match is weak. The size field is filled for only some rows; it gives once, few, many or a size class.

TRBJ1-2 | TRBV18 | NA | TRBD1 | CASSPGQGADGYTF | TGTGCCAGCTCACCCGGACAGGGGGCGGATGGCTACACCTTC
TRBJ2-7 | TRBV6-5 | NA | NA | CASSRDTSHGYEQYF | TGTGCCAGCAGTCGGGACACTTCCCACGGCTACGAGCAGTACTTC
TRBJ2-3 | TRBV29-1 | NA | NA | CSVRTGTRTDTQYF | TGCAGCGTTCGTACCGGGACTCGGACAGATACGCAGTATTTT
TRBJ1-5 | TRBV6-1 | NA | NA | CASSEARRAHNQPQHF | TGTGCCAGCAGTGAAGCGAGAAGGGCCCATAATCAGCCCCAGCATTTT
TRBJ2-3 | TRBV6-6 | NA | TRBD2 | CAIGGSQIQYF | TGTGCCATCGGGGGGTCACAGATACAGTATTTT
TRBJ2-1 | TRBV5-4 | NA | NA | CASSLEASVNEQFF | TGTGCCAGCAGCTTGGAGGCTAGTGTGAATGAGCAGTTCTTC
TRBJ1-4 | TRBV28 | NA | NA | CASSSRDFSGEKLFF | TGTGCCAGCAGTTCTCGAGACTTTAGCGGTGAAAAACTGTTTTTT
TRBJ2-1 | TRBV5-4 | NA | NA | CASSWWQGLKDNEQFF | TGTGCCAGCAGCTGGTGGCAGGGACTCAAAGACAATGAGCAGTTCTTC
TRBJ2-1 | TRBV19 | NA | TRBD1 | CASSSGGQGIHEQFF | TGTGCCAGTAGTTCGGGGGGACAGGGGATCCATGAGCAGTTCTTC
TRBJ1-2 | TRBV13 | NA | NA | CASSSPPYGYTF | TGTGCCAGCAGCTCCCCCCCCTATGGCTACACCTTC
TRBJ2-1 | TRBV7-2 | NA | TRBD2 | CASSLGVLLAGPHNEQFF | TGTGCCAGCAGCTTAGGTGTCCTACTAGCGGGGCCCCACAATGAGCAGTTCTTC
TRBJ2-1 | TRBV4-3 | NA | NA | CASSQDTVNEQFF | TGCGCCAGCAGCCAAGATACGGTCAATGAGCAGTTCTTC
TRBJ2-5 | TRBV15 | NA | NA | CATSGMEETQYF | TGTGCCACCTCTGGAATGGAAGAGACCCAGTACTTC
TRBJ1-1 | TRBV18 | once | NA | CASSTNGNTEAFF | TGTGCCAGCTCAACTAATGGGAACACTGAAGCTTTCTTT
TRBJ1-1 | TRBV25-1 | once | NA | CASEDTEAFF | TGTGCCAGCGAGGACACTGAAGCTTTCTTT
TRBJ1-1 | TRBV7-9 | NA | NA | CASSRVTEAFF | TGTGCCAGCAGTAGGGTCACTGAAGCTTTCTTT
TRBJ2-1 | TRBV19 | NA | NA | CASSYQSSYNEQFF | TGTGCCAGTAGTTACCAGAGCTCCTACAATGAGCAGTTCTTC
TRBJ1-3 | TRBV6-5 | NA | NA | CASSYSLLSGNTIYF | TGTGCCAGCAGTTACTCTCTCCTCTCTGGAAACACCATATATTTT
TRBJ2-7 | TRBV6-5 | NA | TRBD1 | CASSSDRVFSYEQYF | TGTGCCAGCAGTTCCGACAGGGTCTTCTCCTACGAGCAGTACTTC
TRBJ1-5 | TRBV7-8 | NA | NA | CASSSQENQPQHF | TGTGCCAGCAGCTCACAGGAAAATCAGCCCCAGCATTTT
TRBJ1-2 | TRBV15 | NA | NA | CATSRDLVAKGGYGYTF | TGTGCCACCAGCAGAGATCTTGTCGCGAAGGGAGGCTATGGCTACACCTTC
TRBJ2-1 | TRBV7-7 | NA | NA | CASSLGGLPTDNEQFF | TGTGCTAGCAGCTTAGGTGGGCTACCTACTGACAATGAGCAGTTCTTC